What follows are 5 T cell receptor beta chains derived from one specimen sequenced in a study of blood T cells in healthy people across ages. Using a J-beta primer mix together with a sample-barcoded 5' primer, a second PCR was run for 7 to 11 cycles. TCRdb analysed the 5' RACE reads with MiXCR anew, one entry per CDR3 protein. The sample contains about 1.8 million distinct CDR3 sequences, 40% to 55% of which appear only once. Sequencing input: blood. These receptors originate from a woman aged 40 to 50 in good health.

The chain joins TRBV9 to TRBJ2-3, with D perhaps TRBD1 (5 bases). The V gene's germline CDR1 is SGDLS and CDR2 YYNGEE. CDR3 length equals 15 residues. The V gene lost 3 bases and the J gene lost 6 bases, with 17 bases spanning the gap. CDR3 sequence reads: CASSEAPSGKDTQYF. The CDR3, as DNA: TGTGCCAGCAGCGAGGCCCCCTCAGGGAAGGATACGCAGTATTTT.

This clonotype has only one observation. This chain joins TRBV20-1 and TRBJ1-5; D is unresolved. The CDR3 is made up of 14 amino acids. Per germline, CDR1 DFQATT and CDR2 SNEGSKA (reference sequence). The V end lost 6 bases, the J end lost 2 bases, and 14 bases lay between the germline ends. The CDR3 nucleotides are TGCAGTGCCTTGGTTTATGGGGGCAATCAGCCCCAGCATTTT. Protein: CSALVYGGNQPQHF.

This chain uses TRBV7-3 with TRBJ2-5; D is unresolved. Trimming shortened V by 4 bases and J by 1 base, and 10 bases separated the two germline ends. The CDR3 is made up of 14 amino acids. Germline CDR1 reads SGHTA; CDR2 reads FQGTGA. The CDR3 spells CASSSGRAQETQYF. CDR3 sequence (DNA): TGTGCCAGCAGCTCCGGACGGGCCCAAGAGACCCAGTACTTC.

About this clonotype itself: A single base separates this from a much larger clone, so it may be a read error. The chain is built from TRBV4-3 and TRBJ2-7, with D perhaps matching TRBD2 (5 bases). CDR3 length: 13 residues. Germline V gene lookup returns CDR1 LGHNA and CDR2 YSLEER. This CDR3 reads CASSQGEAYEQCF. CDR3 coding DNA: TGCGCCAGCAGCCAGGGAGAGGCCTACGAGCAGTGCTTC.

The chain recombines TRBV20-1 with TRBJ2-7; 8 bases are shared with TRBD1. Germline assignment: CDR1 DFQATT and CDR2 SNEGSKA (reference sequence). The CDR3 has 11 residues. V dropped 8 bases and J dropped 3; count of bases not matched to a gene: 3. CDR3 nucleotides: TGCAGTCAGACAGGGGACTACGAGCAGTACTTC. It specifies CSQTGDYEQYF.